The T cell receptor beta chain described here comes from a study of T-cell reconstitution after alpha-beta-depleted transplantation in children. Study findings and constraints: Where alpha-beta T cells came from about two months after transplant was reportedly several hundred expanded graft clones. It was newly produced T cells that mostly accounted for T-cell counts and diversity one year after transplant.

V gave up 4 bases and J gave up 2 bases; unmatched junction bases: 11. The CDR3 has 16 amino acids. Germline V lookup: CDR1 SGHRS, CDR2 YFSETQ. This clonotype was found many times. The antigen remains undetermined. Molecular barcoding with unique molecular identifiers was used for the TCRbeta library. TCRdb called the PCR reads again in MiXCR, with one record for every CDR3 protein. Of about 300,000 distinct CDR3 sequences in the sample, just over 7.5% are singletons; the top ten hold over 7.5%. The J gene is TRBJ1-1, the V gene TRBV5-1, with TRBD1 matching over 7 bases. Source: peripheral blood, taken 360 days after TCRalphabeta/CD19-depleted stem cell transplant. The TCR originated in a female patient aged 2-9 years who had a stem cell transplant for Fanconi anemia, so the T cells may come from the graft donor. The CDR3: CASSMGHRGGNTEAFF. CDR3 in DNA: TGCGCCAGCAGCATGGGGCACAGGGGAGGAAACACTGAAGCTTTCTTT.